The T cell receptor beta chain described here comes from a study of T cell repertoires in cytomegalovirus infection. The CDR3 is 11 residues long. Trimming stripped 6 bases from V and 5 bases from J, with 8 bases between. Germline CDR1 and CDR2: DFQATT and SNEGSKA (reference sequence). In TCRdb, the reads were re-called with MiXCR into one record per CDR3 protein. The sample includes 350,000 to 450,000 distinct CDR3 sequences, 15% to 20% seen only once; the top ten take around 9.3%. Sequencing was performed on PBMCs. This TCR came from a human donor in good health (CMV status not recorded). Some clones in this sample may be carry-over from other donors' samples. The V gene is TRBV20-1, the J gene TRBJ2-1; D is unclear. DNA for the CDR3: TGCAGTGCCCTGAACCACAATGAGCAGTTCTTC. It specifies CSALNHNEQFF.